Listed here are 3 T cell receptor beta chains from one sample, sequenced in a study of response to subunit inactivated influenza vaccine. Via MiXCR, TCRdb re-called the RT-PCR reads, giving one row per CDR3 protein. The table includes fewer than 600,000 distinct CDR3 sequences, roughly 7.9% detected once. The sequenced sample was PBMCs from blood, obtained roughly 24 months after vaccination. Every receptor here comes from a man in his fifties or sixties who received an inactivated influenza vaccine.

In its sample, this clonotype was seen a few times. The chain couples TRBV6-5 to TRBJ2-3, with a tentative D call TRBD2 (5 bases). Trimming pared 0 bases from V and 6 bases from J, leaving 7 bases between. Germline-derived CDR1 and CDR2 are MNHEY and SVGAGI. The CDR3 extends over 13 amino acids. The CDR3 DNA is TGTGCCAGCAGTTACTCAGGCGGGGATACGCAGTATTTT. Translating gives CASSYSGGDTQYF.

This clonotype was recorded many times. The rearrangement links TRBV7-2 to TRBJ2-2, with D unresolved. In germline, CDR1 is SGHTA, CDR2 FQGNSA. The CDR3 consists of 14 residues. V was shortened by 4 bases and J by 6 bases, with 12 bases between the two germline ends. CDR3 coding DNA: TGTGCCAGCAGCTCCGCGGTAACGCCCGGGGAGCTGTTTTTT. Its protein is CASSSAVTPGELFF. The full variable domain, with the rest looked up from reference TRBV7-2 and TRBJ2-2, is GAGVSQSPSNKVTEKGKDVELRCDPISGHTALYWYRQSLGQGLEFLIYFQGNSAPDKSGLPSDRFSAERTGGSVSTLTIQRTQQEDSAVYLCASSSAVTPGELFFGEGSRLTVL.

The sample holds many counts of this clonotype. DNA of the CDR3: TGTGCCTGGAGTTTCGGCAGAGGGTTTAACTATGGCTACACCTTC. Its protein product is CAWSFGRGFNYGYTF. The chain recombines TRBV30 with TRBJ1-2; D is ambiguous. V lost 2 bases, J lost 1 base, and 14 bases lay in between. Germline assignment: CDR1 GTSNPN and CDR2 SVGIG (reference sequence). The CDR3 has 15 amino acids.